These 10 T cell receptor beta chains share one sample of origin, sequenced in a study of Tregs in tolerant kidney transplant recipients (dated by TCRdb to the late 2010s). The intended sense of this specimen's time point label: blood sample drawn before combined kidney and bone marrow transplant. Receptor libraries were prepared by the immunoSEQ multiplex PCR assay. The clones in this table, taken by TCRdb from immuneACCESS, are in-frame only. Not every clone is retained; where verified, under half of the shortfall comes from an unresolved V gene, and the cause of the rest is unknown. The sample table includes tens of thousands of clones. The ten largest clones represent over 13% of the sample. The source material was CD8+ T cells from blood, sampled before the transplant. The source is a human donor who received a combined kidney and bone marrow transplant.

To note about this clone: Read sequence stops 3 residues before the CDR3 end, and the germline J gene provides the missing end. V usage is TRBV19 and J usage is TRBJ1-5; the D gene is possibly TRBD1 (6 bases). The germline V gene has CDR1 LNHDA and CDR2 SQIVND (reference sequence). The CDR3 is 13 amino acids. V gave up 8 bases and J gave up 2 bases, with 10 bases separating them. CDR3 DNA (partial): TGTGCCAGTTGGTCAGGGGGCAATCAGCCC. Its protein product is CASWSGGNQP. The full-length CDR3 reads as CASWSGGNQPQHF.

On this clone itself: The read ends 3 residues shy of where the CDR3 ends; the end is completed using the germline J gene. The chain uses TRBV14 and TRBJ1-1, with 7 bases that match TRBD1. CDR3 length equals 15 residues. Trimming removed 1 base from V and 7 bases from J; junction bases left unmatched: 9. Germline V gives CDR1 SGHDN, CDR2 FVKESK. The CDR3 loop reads CASSQVKGARSEAFF. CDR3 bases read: TGTGCCAGCAGCCAAGTTAAGGGGGCGAGGAGTGAA.

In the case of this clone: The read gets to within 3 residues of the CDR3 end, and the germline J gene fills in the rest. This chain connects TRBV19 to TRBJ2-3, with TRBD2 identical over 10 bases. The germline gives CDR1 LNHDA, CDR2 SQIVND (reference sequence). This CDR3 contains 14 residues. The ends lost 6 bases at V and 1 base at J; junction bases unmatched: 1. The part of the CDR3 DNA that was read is TGTGCCAGTAGGGGGACTAGCGGCACAGATACG. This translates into CASRGTSGTDT. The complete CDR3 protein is CASRGTSGTDTQYF.

Here the CDR3 reads CASSLIGGPALSGYTF. The CDR3 DNA, read in part, is TGTGCCAGCAGCTTAATAGGGGGACCTGCGCTCAGCGGC. The chain joins TRBV7-3 to TRBJ1-2; D may be TRBD1 (6 bases). The CDR3 end falls 3 residues outside the read, so it is completed with the germline J gene. The CDR3 extends over 16 amino acids. Germline lookup yields CDR1 SGHTA and CDR2 FQGTGA. Full variable domain (outside the CDR3, taken from reference TRBV7-3 and TRBJ1-2): GAGVSQTPSNKVTEKGKYVELRCDPISGHTALYWYRQSLGQGPEFLIYFQGTGAADDSGLPNDRFFAVRPEGSVSTLKIQRTERGDSAVYLCASSLIGGPALSGYTFGSGTRLTVV.

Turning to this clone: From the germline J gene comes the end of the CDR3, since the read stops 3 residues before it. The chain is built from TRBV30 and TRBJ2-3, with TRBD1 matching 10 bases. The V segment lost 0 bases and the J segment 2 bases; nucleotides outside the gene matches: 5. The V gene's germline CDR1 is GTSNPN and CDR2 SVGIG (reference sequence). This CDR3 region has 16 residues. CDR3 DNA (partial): TGTGCCTGGAGTGTATTCGGGACAGGGGACACAGATACG. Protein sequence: CAWSVFGTGDTDT. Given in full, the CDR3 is CAWSVFGTGDTDTQYF.

The CDR3 is CASSPTTSHEQFF. The sequenced part of the CDR3 DNA is TGTGCCAGCAGCCCGACGACTAGCCATGAG. The chain recombines TRBV11-3 with TRBJ2-1; 7 bases are shared with TRBD2. The CDR3 goes on 3 residues after the read ends, and that part is filled in from the germline J gene. The trim removed 5 bases at V and 8 bases at J, leaving 6 bases unmatched. CDR3 length equals 13 residues. Germline V gives CDR1 SGHNT, CDR2 YENEEA.

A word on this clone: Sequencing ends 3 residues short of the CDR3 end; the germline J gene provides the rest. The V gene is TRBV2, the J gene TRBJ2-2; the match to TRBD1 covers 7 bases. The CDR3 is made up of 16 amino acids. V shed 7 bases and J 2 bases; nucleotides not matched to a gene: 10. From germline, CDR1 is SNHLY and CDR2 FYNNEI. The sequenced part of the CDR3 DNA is TGTGCCAGCACCTGGGGACAGACCCTTAACACCGGGGAG. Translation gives CASTWGQTLNTGE. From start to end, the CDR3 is CASTWGQTLNTGELFF.

The CDR3 DNA, read in part, is TGCAGCGTTGCGGGGTCATCTGGGGCCAACGTC. Translated, it gives CSVAGSSGANV. The whole CDR3 reads CSVAGSSGANVLTF. This chain connects TRBV29-1 to TRBJ2-6; possible D gene TRBD2, 5 bases. The missing CDR3 end, 3 residues past where the read stops, is filled in from the germline J gene. V gave up 4 bases and J gave up 1 base, with 8 bases separating them. Germline V gene sequence: CDR1 SQVTM, CDR2 ANQGSEA. CDR3 length equals 14 residues.

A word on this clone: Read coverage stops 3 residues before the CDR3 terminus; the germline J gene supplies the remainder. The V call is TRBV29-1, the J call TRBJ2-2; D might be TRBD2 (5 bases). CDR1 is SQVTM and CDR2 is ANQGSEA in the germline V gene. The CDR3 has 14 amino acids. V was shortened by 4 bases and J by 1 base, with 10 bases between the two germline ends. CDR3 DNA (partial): TGCAGCGTTGCGGGGTCAGTGAACACCGGGGAG. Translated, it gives CSVAGSVNTGE. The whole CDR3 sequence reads CSVAGSVNTGELFF.

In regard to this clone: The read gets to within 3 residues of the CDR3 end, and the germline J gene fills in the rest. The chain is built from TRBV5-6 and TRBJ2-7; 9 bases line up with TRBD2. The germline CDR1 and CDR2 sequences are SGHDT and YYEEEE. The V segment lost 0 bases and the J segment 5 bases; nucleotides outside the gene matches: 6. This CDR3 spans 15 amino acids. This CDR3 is CASSLGGLANDEQYF. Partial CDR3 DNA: TGTGCCAGCAGCTTGGGGGGACTAGCTAACGACGAG.